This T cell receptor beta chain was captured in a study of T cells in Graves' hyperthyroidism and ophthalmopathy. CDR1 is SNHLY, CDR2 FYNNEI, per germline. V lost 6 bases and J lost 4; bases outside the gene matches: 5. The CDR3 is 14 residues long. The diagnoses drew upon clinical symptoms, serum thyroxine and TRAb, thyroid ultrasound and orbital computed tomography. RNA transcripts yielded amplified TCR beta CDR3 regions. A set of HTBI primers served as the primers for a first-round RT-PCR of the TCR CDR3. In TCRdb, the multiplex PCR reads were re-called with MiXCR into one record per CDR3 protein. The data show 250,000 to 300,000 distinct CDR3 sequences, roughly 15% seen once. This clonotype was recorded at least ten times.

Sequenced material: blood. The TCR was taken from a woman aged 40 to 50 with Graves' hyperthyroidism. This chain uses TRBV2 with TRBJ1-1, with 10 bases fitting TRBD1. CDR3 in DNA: TGTGCCAGCAGGGGGGACAGGGGCGGCACTGAAGCTTTCTTT. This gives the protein CASRGDRGGTEAFF.